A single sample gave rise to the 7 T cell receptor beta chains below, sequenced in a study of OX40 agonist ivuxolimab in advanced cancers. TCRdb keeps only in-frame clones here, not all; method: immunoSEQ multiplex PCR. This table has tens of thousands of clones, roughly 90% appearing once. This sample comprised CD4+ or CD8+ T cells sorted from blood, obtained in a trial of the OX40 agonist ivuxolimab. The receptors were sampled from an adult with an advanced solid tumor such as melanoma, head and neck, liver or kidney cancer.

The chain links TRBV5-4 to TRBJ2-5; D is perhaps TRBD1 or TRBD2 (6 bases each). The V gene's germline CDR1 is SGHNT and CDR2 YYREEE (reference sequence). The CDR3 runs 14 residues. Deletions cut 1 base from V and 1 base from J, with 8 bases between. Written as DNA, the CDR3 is TGTGCCAGCAGCTTGACGGGGGCCCAAGAGACCCAGTACTTC. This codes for CASSLTGAQETQYF.

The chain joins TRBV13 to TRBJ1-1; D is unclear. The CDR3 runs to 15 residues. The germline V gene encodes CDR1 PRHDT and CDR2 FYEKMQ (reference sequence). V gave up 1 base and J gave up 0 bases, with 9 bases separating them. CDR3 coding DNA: TGTGCCAGCAGCTTAGACTCCCTTCTGAACACTGAAGCTTTCTTT. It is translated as CASSLDSLLNTEAFF.

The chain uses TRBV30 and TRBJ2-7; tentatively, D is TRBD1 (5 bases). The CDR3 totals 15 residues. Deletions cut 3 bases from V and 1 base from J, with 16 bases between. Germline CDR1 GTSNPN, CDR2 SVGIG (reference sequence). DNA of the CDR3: TGTGCCTGGAGAACTTTAGCCCAGGGTTCCTACGAGCAGTACTTC. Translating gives CAWRTLAQGSYEQYF.

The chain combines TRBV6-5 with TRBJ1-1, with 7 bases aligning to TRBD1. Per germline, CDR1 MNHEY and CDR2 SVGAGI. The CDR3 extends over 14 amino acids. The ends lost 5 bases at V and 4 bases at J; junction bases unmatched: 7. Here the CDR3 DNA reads TGTGCCAGCAGTCCCCAGGGGGGAGGCACTGAAGCTTTCTTT. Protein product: CASSPQGGGTEAFF.

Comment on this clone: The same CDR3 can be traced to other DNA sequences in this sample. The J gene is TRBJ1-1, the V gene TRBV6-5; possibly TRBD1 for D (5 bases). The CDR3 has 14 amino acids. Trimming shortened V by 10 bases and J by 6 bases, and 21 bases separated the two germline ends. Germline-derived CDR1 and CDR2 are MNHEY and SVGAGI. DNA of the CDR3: TGTGCCATCGGGAAAAGGGGTGGGAGGTCTGAAGCTTTCTTT. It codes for CAIGKRGGRSEAFF.

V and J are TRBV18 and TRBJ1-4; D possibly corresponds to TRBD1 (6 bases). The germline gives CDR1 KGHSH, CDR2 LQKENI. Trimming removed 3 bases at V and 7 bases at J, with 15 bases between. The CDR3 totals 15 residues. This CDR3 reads CASSPSQGIGEKLFF. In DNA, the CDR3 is TGTGCCAGCTCACCGTCGCAGGGGATTGGTGAAAAACTGTTTTTT.

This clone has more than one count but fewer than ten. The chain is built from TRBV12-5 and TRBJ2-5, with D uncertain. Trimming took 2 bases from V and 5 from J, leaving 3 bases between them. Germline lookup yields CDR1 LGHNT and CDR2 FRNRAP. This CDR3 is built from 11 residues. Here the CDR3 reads CASGLLETQYF. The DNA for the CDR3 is TGTGCTAGTGGTTTGTTGGAGACCCAGTACTTC.